This entry features one T cell receptor (beta chain) sequence. Germline V gene sequence: CDR1 MRHNA, CDR2 SNTAGT. This CDR3 has 19 residues. V was trimmed by 4 bases and J by 4 bases, leaving 28 bases between them. Authors' analysis steps: Reference gene primer amplification yielded estimated nucleated cell counts. Profiling relied on immunoSEQ multiplex PCR, and the TCRdb table lists in-frame clones only, not all of them. Clone size and the V and J calls come from that table; the DNA yielded D and trimming. The sample has around 320,000 clones; about 82% are singletons. The data are from a study of blood T cell repertoires in COVID-19. Study details: Sources were T cells, B-cell-depleted T cells, or PBMCs; the material itself was cDNA or gDNA.

This sequence was found in a human donor in a cohort sampled during active COVID-19. The chain has TRBV6-4 and TRBJ1-2; D is possibly TRBD1 (6 bases). The sequenced sample was peripheral blood. The CDR3 region has the DNA TGTGCCAGCAGTGCCTTTCACCGCAGGGGCGTCCGGGCCCTCTATGGCTACACCTTC. Amino acid sequence: CASSAFHRRGVRALYGYTF.